The entry below describes one T cell receptor (beta chain). The record originates from a study of blood T cell repertoires in COVID-19. Germline V lookup: CDR1 SGHTA, CDR2 FQGNSA. The CDR3 length is 14 residues. Unmatched junction bases numbered 6, after V lost 5 bases and J lost 7 bases. Per the authors' pipeline: How many nucleated cells were present was estimated from reference gene primer amplification. Assay used: immunoSEQ multiplex PCR; TCRdb lists only in-frame clones, some missing. V, J and clone size were drawn from that table, and D and trimming were deduced from the DNA. The table shows 300,000 to 400,000 clones, with roughly 89% occurring only once.

The chain is built from TRBV7-2 and TRBJ1-2, with 11 positions matching TRBD1. Sequencing was performed on peripheral blood. The sequence derives from a woman between 18 and 30 years old who had recovered from COVID-19. CDR3 bases: TGTGCCAGCAGCATCCGGACAGGGGGCTCTGGCTACACCTTC. Translation gives CASSIRTGGSGYTF.